This T cell receptor beta chain was retrieved from a study of T cell responses to AZD1222 COVID-19 vaccine. From germline, CDR1 is LGHNA and CDR2 YSLEER. The V and J ends lost 0 bases and 0 bases, in that order; junction bases with no gene match: 13. The CDR3 length is 19 residues. Only in-frame clones appear in the TCRdb table, and some are missing; sequencing was by immunoSEQ multiplex PCR. This sample yields approximately 60,000 clones, of which roughly 89% are seen a single time; about 7% belongs to the top ten. The V gene is TRBV4-3, the J gene TRBJ2-7; 8 bases line up with TRBD2. Here the sequenced sample was peripheral blood, taken on day 0 of AZD1222 vaccination. This TCR was sampled from an adult in good health. CDR3 protein: CASSQDTGGPSISSYEQYF. CDR3 in DNA: TGCGCCAGCAGCCAAGATACGGGGGGGCCGTCAATCAGCTCCTACGAGCAGTACTTC.